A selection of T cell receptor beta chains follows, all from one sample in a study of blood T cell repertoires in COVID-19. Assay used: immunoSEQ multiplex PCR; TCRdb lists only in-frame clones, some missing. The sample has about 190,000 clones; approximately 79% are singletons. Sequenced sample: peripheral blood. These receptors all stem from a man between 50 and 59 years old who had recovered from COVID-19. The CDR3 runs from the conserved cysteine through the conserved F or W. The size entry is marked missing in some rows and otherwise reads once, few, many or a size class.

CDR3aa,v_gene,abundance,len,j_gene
CASRLHRGQWDEQYF,TRBV21-1,NA,15,TRBJ2-7
CASSQQGRNGYTF,TRBV6-6,NA,13,TRBJ1-2
CASSLSGTGINGYTF,TRBV6-5,few,15,TRBJ1-2
CASSLKGPSYEQYF,TRBV7-2,NA,14,TRBJ2-7
CASSLSSGGYEQYF,TRBV7-2,few,14,TRBJ2-7
CASSYYTGNTGELFF,TRBV6-5,NA,15,TRBJ2-2
CASSPSSGSVRSPHTDTQYF,TRBV18,NA,20,TRBJ2-3
CASSERNEQFF,TRBV2,NA,11,TRBJ2-1
CASSLTVTSGPDTGELFF,TRBV7-3,NA,18,TRBJ2-2
CASSVGVEQFF,TRBV11-2,NA,11,TRBJ2-1
CASSSGTPFSYEQYF,TRBV19,NA,15,TRBJ2-7
CASRGTSGEYGQFF,TRBV2,NA,14,TRBJ2-1
CAISEPGGLSFGGYTF,TRBV10-3,NA,16,TRBJ1-2
CASSLDQETQYF,TRBV11-2,NA,12,TRBJ2-5
CSVKLAGGTYEQYF,TRBV29-1,NA,14,TRBJ2-7
CASSPTPGQEYTGELFF,TRBV6-6,NA,17,TRBJ2-2
CATSAADRGIYNEQFF,TRBV24-1,NA,16,TRBJ2-1
CASSRNRGLNEKLFF,TRBV4-3,NA,15,TRBJ1-4
CASSARTSRQETQYF,TRBV7-2,once,15,TRBJ2-5
CASSESVGFSTDTQYF,TRBV2,NA,16,TRBJ2-3
CASSLLGQNTEAFF,TRBV13,NA,14,TRBJ1-1
CASSGWRPQSADEQFF,TRBV2,few,16,TRBJ2-1
CASSSRQSIDYNSPLHF,TRBV28,NA,17,TRBJ1-6
CASSWTSGRANTGELFF,TRBV5-6,NA,17,TRBJ2-2
CASSEGRGNTEAFF,TRBV7-3,once,14,TRBJ1-1
CATSDDRDTGELFF,TRBV24-1,medium-sized,14,TRBJ2-2
CASSQITGDLIQETQYF,TRBV5-6,NA,17,TRBJ2-5
CASSWGQTDTQYF,TRBV5-1,NA,13,TRBJ2-3
CASSLDGRGGNTEAFF,TRBV11-3,few,16,TRBJ1-1
CASKTYSQTQYF,TRBV9,NA,12,TRBJ2-5
CASSGVGASGEQFF,TRBV10-1,NA,14,TRBJ2-1
CSVLNYGYTF,TRBV29-1,NA,10,TRBJ1-2
CASSLSGGNGNTIYF,TRBV7-3,NA,15,TRBJ1-3
CASSPGTSTTGYTF,TRBV27,NA,14,TRBJ1-2
CAWSVDLAGTEAFF,TRBV30,NA,14,TRBJ1-1
CASSRRTGGETQYF,TRBV3-1/TRBV3-2,NA,14,TRBJ2-5
CASQLGQEIAQFF,TRBV2,once,13,TRBJ2-1
CATDSGTPRGNEQFF,TRBV10-2,NA,15,TRBJ2-1
CASSRTWDRDKNTEAFF,TRBV7-8,NA,17,TRBJ1-1
CASSQAVRDRGFRSNQPQHF,TRBV4-1,NA,20,TRBJ1-5
CASSQDTGTGEQYF,TRBV4-3,NA,14,TRBJ2-7
CASSQREGGTGELFF,TRBV4-2,few,15,TRBJ2-2
CASSLTGMNTEAFF,TRBV13,NA,14,TRBJ1-1
CASIPSASGMADTQYF,TRBV21-1,few,16,TRBJ2-3
CAWRGLAGAVNEQFF,TRBV30,few,15,TRBJ2-1
CSIIGDRDGSNQPQHF,TRBV29-1,few,16,TRBJ1-5
CASSLVRGVSPLHF,TRBV11-2,NA,14,TRBJ1-6
CASGRGTGPNSPLHF,TRBV3-1/TRBV3-2,once,15,TRBJ1-6
CASSPRGPSRTGELFF,TRBV6-2/TRBV6-3,NA,16,TRBJ2-2
CSVPGGCVEQYF,TRBV29-1,once,12,TRBJ2-7
CASRIGLAGNSPLHF,TRBV5-6,NA,15,TRBJ1-6
CASSVDPHYGYTF,TRBV9,once,13,TRBJ1-2
CAWRDTSSGNTIYF,TRBV30,few,14,TRBJ1-3
CASSPRDSSYEQYF,TRBV18,NA,14,TRBJ2-7
CASSGLAGDGELFF,TRBV9,NA,14,TRBJ2-2
CASSLTGDTRTDTQYF,TRBV9,NA,16,TRBJ2-3
CASSRDQGLSYAGMHF,TRBV3-1/TRBV3-2,once,16,TRBJ2-7